The present T cell receptor beta chain was sequenced within a study of blood T cell repertoires in COVID-19. Study at large: Some COVID-19 samples were acute and others convalescent; all came from the United States, Italy and Spain. The analysed material was cDNA or gDNA that came from T cells, B-cell-depleted T cells, or PBMCs.

Per the germline V gene, CDR1 is MGHRA and CDR2 is YSYEKL. The CDR3 totals 15 residues. The V end was cut by 0 bases, the J end by 2 bases, with 11 bases between. Authors' processing steps: Cell counts per sample came from amplifying reference gene primers. Sequenced by immunoSEQ multiplex PCR; TCRdb stores in-frame clones only, minus some. V and J calls and clone size are as listed in that table; D and trimming were resolved from the DNA. There are about 440,000 clones in the sample; about 89% occur only once, and roughly 4% lies in the top ten. The TCR sequence derives from a woman in her 30s with acute or convalescent COVID-19. The V and J genes are TRBV4-1 and TRBJ2-7, with D perhaps TRBD2 (6 bases). Sequenced input: peripheral blood. CDR3 sequence: CASSQERGITYEQYF. For the CDR3, the DNA is TGCGCCAGCAGCCAAGAACGGGGGATTACCTACGAGCAGTACTTC.